Listed here are 32 T cell receptor beta chains from one sample, sequenced in a study of identical twins. TCRdb processed the 5' RACE reads anew with MiXCR; each CDR3 protein has one entry. The sample carries about 530,000 distinct CDR3 sequences, about a fifth recorded once. Separately, the same data were catalogued under a study of yellow fever vaccine responses in identical twins.

The sample was CD4+ T cells sorted from blood. The receptor set was obtained from a young woman in good health.

Many counts were recorded for this clonotype. This chain connects TRBV7-2 to TRBJ2-2, with TRBD2 identical over 8 bases. The CDR3 length is 15 residues. The germline gives CDR1 SGHTA, CDR2 FQGNSA. V was clipped by 5 bases and J by 10 bases; unmatched bases: 12. The DNA for the CDR3 is TGTGCCAGCAGCCTGGCCTTTAGCGGGGCAGAGGAGCTGTTTTTT. The encoded protein is CASSLAFSGAEELFF.

The sample holds one count of this clonotype. The chain uses TRBV6-2 or TRBV6-3 and TRBJ1-4; no reliable D call. The CDR3 spans 14 residues. Between the trimmed V and J ends, which lost 6 bases and 5 bases, there was a span of 13 bases. Germline CDR1 MNHEY, CDR2 SVGEGT. The CDR3 here is CASRPGILNEKLFF. For the CDR3, the DNA is TGTGCCAGCAGACCCGGGATCTTAAATGAAAAACTGTTTTTT.

The chain has TRBV7-3 and TRBJ2-1; no definite D call. Germline assignment: CDR1 SGHTA and CDR2 FQGTGA. The CDR3 extends over 14 amino acids. V was shortened by 2 bases and J by 7 bases, with 12 bases between the two germline ends. CDR3 region: CASSLGLTGNEQFF. CDR3 DNA: TGTGCCAGCAGCTTAGGGCTCACGGGTAATGAGCAGTTCTTC.

The gene calls are TRBV4-1 and TRBJ1-5; 8 bases fit TRBD1. CDR1 MGHRA and CDR2 YSYEKL come from the germline V gene. The V segment lost 1 base and the J segment 5 bases; nucleotides outside the gene matches: 4. The CDR3 length is 15 residues. The CDR3 is CASSQGPGQDQPQHF. DNA of the CDR3: TGCGCCAGCAGCCAAGGACCGGGACAGGATCAGCCCCAGCATTTT.

The V gene is TRBV12-3 or TRBV12-4, the J gene TRBJ2-1, with D possibly TRBD2 on 5 matching bases. This CDR3 is built from 15 residues. Trimming removed 3 bases from V and 3 bases from J, with 12 bases in between. CDR3 in amino acids: CASSFEGGHYNEQFF. Here the CDR3 DNA reads TGTGCCAGCAGTTTTGAGGGTGGCCACTACAATGAGCAGTTCTTC.

This clonotype has a count of ten or more. The chain is built from TRBV7-2 and TRBJ2-3; D ambiguous. Germline V lookup: CDR1 SGHTA, CDR2 FQGNSA. Trimming left V 4 bases short and J 0 bases short, with 11 bases between. The CDR3 runs to 15 residues. This CDR3 reads CASSSRPHSTDTQYF. The CDR3 coding sequence is TGTGCCAGCAGCTCCCGACCCCATAGCACAGATACGCAGTATTTT.

This sequence joins TRBV12-3 or TRBV12-4 and TRBJ1-6; D call uncertain. The V gene lost 3 bases and the J gene lost 5 bases, with 11 bases spanning the gap. The CDR3 has 15 residues. CDR3 sequence: CASSFRPANNSPLHF. The DNA for the CDR3 is TGTGCCAGCAGTTTTAGGCCCGCTAATAATTCACCCCTCCACTTT.

This clonotype has more than one count but fewer than ten. The gene calls are TRBV20-1 and TRBJ2-2, with D unclear. The CDR3 totals 16 residues. The V end lost 6 bases, the J end lost 3 bases, and 20 bases lay between the germline ends. The germline CDR1 and CDR2 sequences are DFQATT and SNEGSKA (reference sequence). In nucleotides, the CDR3 is TGCAGTGCCCAAGGGAACCAGATCACGGACACCGGGGAGCTGTTTTTT. Encoded protein: CSAQGNQITDTGELFF.

This clonotype appeared many times. The genes are TRBV10-3 and TRBJ2-3; 8 bases map to TRBD2. The CDR3 covers 15 residues. Looked up from germline, CDR1 is ENHRY and CDR2 is SYGVKD. J was trimmed by 3 bases and V by 4 bases; bases with no gene match: 6. The CDR3 protein is CAISAERGTTDTQYF. The DNA of the CDR3 is TGTGCCATCAGTGCGGAGCGGGGGACTACAGATACGCAGTATTTT.

The table lists this clonotype with a few counts. The genes are TRBV6-2 or TRBV6-3 and TRBJ2-7; no reliable D call. CDR1 and CDR2 from the germline V gene are MNHEY and SVGEGT. Trimming pared 7 bases from V and 3 bases from J, leaving 19 bases between. There are 15 residues in the CDR3. CDR3 amino acids: CASNGQAPDRYEQYF. The CDR3 coding sequence is TGTGCCAGCAACGGCCAAGCTCCTGATCGCTACGAGCAGTACTTC.

This clonotype was recorded a few times. This rearrangement joins TRBV10-3 to TRBJ2-1; 12 bases are shared with TRBD1. Trimming cost V 0 bases and J 8 bases; bases outside gene matches: 5. This CDR3 comprises 16 residues. Looked up from germline, CDR1 is ENHRY and CDR2 is SYGVKD. The CDR3 DNA sequence: TGTGCCATCAGTGAGTCGGGGACAGGGGGCATCGATGAGCAGTTCTTC. Encoded protein: CAISESGTGGIDEQFF.

The rearrangement links TRBV5-1 to TRBJ2-7; 9 bases are a match to TRBD2. CDR3 length: 18 residues. CDR1 and CDR2 (germline): SGHRS, YFSETQ. With V trimmed by 0 bases and J by 3 bases, 13 bases remained unmatched. In DNA form, the CDR3 reads TGCGCCAGCAGCTTGGAGGTTAGCGGGAGTTGGGACCTCTACGAGCAGTACTTC. Protein sequence: CASSLEVSGSWDLYEQYF.

V is TRBV15 and J is TRBJ2-1; D is perhaps TRBD1 or TRBD2 (6 bases each). V was trimmed by 1 base and J by 4 bases, leaving 17 bases between them. Germline CDR1 and CDR2: LNHNV and YYDKDF (reference sequence). The CDR3 has 17 residues. This CDR3 reads CATSRGEGGGRYNEQFF. The CDR3 coding sequence is TGTGCCACCAGCAGAGGGGAAGGTGGGGGGCGTTACAATGAGCAGTTCTTC.

This chain joins TRBV6-1 and TRBJ1-2; D is unclear. Germline V lookup: CDR1 MNHNS, CDR2 SASEGT. CDR3 size: 13 residues. Trimming took off 8 bases at V and 2 bases at J, with 12 bases between the two ends. The CDR3 loop reads CASFAPQNYGYTF. DNA for the CDR3: TGTGCCAGCTTTGCCCCCCAAAACTATGGCTACACCTTC.

V and J are TRBV12-3 or TRBV12-4 and TRBJ1-5, with a tentative D call TRBD1 (6 bases). The CDR3 runs to 15 residues. Trimming shortened V by 5 bases and J by 4 bases, and 15 bases separated the two germline ends. The CDR3: CASSPQGGTNQPQHF. CDR3 coding DNA: TGTGCCAGCAGTCCCCAAGGGGGGACAAATCAGCCCCAGCATTTT.

This clonotype was seen only a few times. The chain couples TRBV12-3 or TRBV12-4 to TRBJ1-5; D unclear. This CDR3 contains 15 residues. Between the trimmed V and J ends, which lost 1 base and 0 bases, there was a span of 7 bases. The CDR3 loop is CASSLDLYSNQPQHF. The CDR3 nucleotides read TGTGCCAGCAGTTTAGATTTATATAGCAATCAGCCCCAGCATTTT.

The chain links TRBV11-2 to TRBJ2-7, with 9 bases identical to TRBD2. The CDR3 sequence is 19 residues long. Germline CDR1 and CDR2: SGHAT and FQNNGV. With V trimmed by 4 bases and J by 4 bases, 20 bases remained unmatched. CDR3 residues: CASSYETTFSGSGKYEQYF. The CDR3 DNA is TGTGCCAGCAGCTACGAGACCACCTTTAGCGGGAGTGGCAAATACGAGCAGTACTTC.

This chain uses TRBV5-1 with TRBJ2-3; 10 bases align to TRBD2. The CDR3 is made up of 16 amino acids. Germline CDR1 SGHRS, CDR2 YFSETQ. Trimming at V came to 0 bases and at J to 6 bases, leaving 7 bases not matched to a gene. DNA for the CDR3: TGCGCCAGCAGCTTGGGCCTAGCGGGAGAACGGGATACGCAGTATTTT. This codes for CASSLGLAGERDTQYF.

V gene TRBV15 combines with J gene TRBJ2-5; a weak D match, TRBD1 (6 bases). Trimming left V 0 bases short and J 4 bases short, with 12 bases between. Germline V gene lookup returns CDR1 LNHNV and CDR2 YYDKDF (reference sequence). The CDR3 extends over 15 amino acids. CDR3 loop: CATSRDPGQLETQYF. The CDR3 DNA is TGTGCCACCAGCAGAGATCCTGGACAGTTAGAGACCCAGTACTTC.

The chain uses TRBV6-1 and TRBJ2-2; D gene unclear. CDR1 MNHNS and CDR2 SASEGT come from the germline V gene. Trimming stripped 1 base from V and 4 bases from J, with 7 bases between. This CDR3 is 14 amino acids long. The CDR3 nucleotides are TGTGCCAGCAGTGAAGTTGGCAGCACCGGGGAGCTGTTTTTT. Amino acid sequence: CASSEVGSTGELFF.

The rearrangement uses TRBV14 and TRBJ2-1, with a tentative D call TRBD2 (5 bases). Trimming stripped 4 bases from V and 9 bases from J, with 16 bases between. The CDR3 runs to 14 residues. CDR1 and CDR2 from the germline V gene are SGHDN and FVKESK. CDR3 coding DNA: TGTGCCAGCAGCCGACGAATACTAGGGAGTGAGCAGTTCTTC. Residues: CASSRRILGSEQFF.

The sample holds many counts of this clonotype. V and J are TRBV5-1 and TRBJ2-5, with 8 bases identical to TRBD1. Per the germline V gene, CDR1 is SGHRS and CDR2 is YFSETQ. V lost 4 bases and J lost 5; bases outside the gene matches: 4. The CDR3 is made up of 13 amino acids. CDR3 loop: CASSRTGKETQYF. CDR3 sequence (DNA): TGCGCCAGCAGCCGGACAGGGAAGGAGACCCAGTACTTC.

The V and J genes are TRBV20-1 and TRBJ1-1; D call uncertain. V lost 0 bases, J lost 10 bases, and 12 bases lay in between. Germline V gives CDR1 DFQATT, CDR2 SNEGSKA (reference sequence). This CDR3 has 12 residues. The CDR3 DNA reads as TGCAGTGCTAGAGAGGGCGGGCCTGGAGCTTTCTTT. Residues: CSAREGGPGAFF.

The chain couples TRBV20-1 to TRBJ2-2; D is undetermined. Germline loops: CDR1 DFQATT, CDR2 SNEGSKA (reference sequence). Deletions cut 5 bases from V and 6 bases from J, with 13 bases between. CDR3 size: 13 residues. The CDR3 loop reads CSAPRTGSGELFF. The CDR3 nucleotides read TGCAGTGCTCCTCGGACCGGGTCCGGGGAGCTGTTTTTT.

The genes are TRBV15 and TRBJ1-1; a possible D gene is TRBD1 (5 bases). V was shortened by 1 base and J by 0 bases, with 9 bases between the two germline ends. The CDR3 has 15 residues. In germline, CDR1 is LNHNV, CDR2 YYDKDF (reference sequence). Here the CDR3 reads CATSRGDAVNTEAFF. CDR3 sequence (DNA): TGTGCCACCAGCAGAGGGGACGCCGTGAACACTGAAGCTTTCTTT.

V usage is TRBV11-2 and J usage is TRBJ2-5, with 8 bases lining up with TRBD2. Germline CDR1 reads SGHAT; CDR2 reads FQNNGV. The CDR3 is made up of 16 amino acids. V shed 5 bases and J 1 base; nucleotides not matched to a gene: 9. Written as DNA, the CDR3 is TGTGCCAGCAGCCCTATAGCGGGGACCTCCCAAGAGACCCAGTACTTC. Translated, it gives CASSPIAGTSQETQYF.

CDR3 region: CSVEQAKNIQYF. The DNA for the CDR3 is TGCAGCGTTGAGCAGGCCAAAAACATTCAGTACTTC. The chain joins TRBV29-1 to TRBJ2-4; D remains ambiguous. The CDR3 length is 12 residues. Germline lookup yields CDR1 SQVTM and CDR2 ANQGSEA. Trimming shortened V by 3 bases and J by 1 base, and 4 bases separated the two germline ends.

The gene calls are TRBV20-1 and TRBJ2-3; 10 bases fit TRBD2. The J segment lost 6 bases and the V segment lost 5 bases, leaving 11 bases of the junction unmatched. Looked up from germline, CDR1 is DFQATT and CDR2 is SNEGSKA (reference sequence). CDR3 length: 15 residues. Here the CDR3 DNA reads TGCAGTGCTTTTTTCAAGCGGGGGGGCCCGGATACGCAGTATTTT. It yields the protein CSAFFKRGGPDTQYF.

This clonotype occurred a few times. This chain joins TRBV20-1 and TRBJ2-7; D is undetermined. The CDR3 consists of 15 residues. Germline assignment: CDR1 DFQATT and CDR2 SNEGSKA (reference sequence). Trimming cost V 1 base and J 0 bases, with 13 bases left between them. The CDR3 region is CSARVIGRSSYEQYF. As DNA, the CDR3 is TGCAGTGCTAGAGTCATCGGCAGAAGCTCCTACGAGCAGTACTTC.

Only a few counts were recorded for this clonotype. The V call is TRBV12-3 or TRBV12-4, the J call TRBJ1-4; possibly TRBD1 for D (6 bases). Trimming removed 5 bases at V and 4 bases at J, with 14 bases between. The CDR3 contains 15 residues. The DNA for the CDR3 is TGTGCCAGCAGTCCCTTTCAGGGGAATAATGAAAAACTGTTTTTT. Residues: CASSPFQGNNEKLFF.

This clonotype appeared a few times. The chain uses TRBV12-3 or TRBV12-4 and TRBJ1-4, with 9 bases fitting TRBD1. V shed 7 bases, J shed 7 bases, and the junction held 7 bases outside the gene matches. The CDR3 is 14 amino acids. The CDR3 DNA reads TGTGCCAGCACTCGGGACAGGGCGGCTGAAAAACTGTTTTTT. Translating it yields CASTRDRAAEKLFF.

V and J are TRBV12-3 or TRBV12-4 and TRBJ1-3; TRBD1 matches at 11 bases. The length of the CDR3 is 19 residues. The V and J ends lost 3 bases and 0 bases, in that order; junction bases with no gene match: 10. The CDR3 loop reads CASSFRWTGGRSSGNTIYF. The CDR3 DNA follows: TGTGCCAGCAGTTTTAGGTGGACAGGGGGCCGCAGCTCTGGAAACACCATATATTTT.